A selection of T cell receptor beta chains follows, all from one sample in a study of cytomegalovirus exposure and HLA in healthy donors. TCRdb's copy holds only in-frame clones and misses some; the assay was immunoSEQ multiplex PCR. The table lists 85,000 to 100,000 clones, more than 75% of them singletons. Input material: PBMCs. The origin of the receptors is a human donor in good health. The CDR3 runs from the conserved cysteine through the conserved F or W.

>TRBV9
CASSVAFGQGGNYGYTF
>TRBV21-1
CASSKAGQRHEKLFF
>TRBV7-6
CASSRQPDGGANEQFF
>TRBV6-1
CASSETGGGYTF
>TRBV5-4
CASSLSSYTQYF
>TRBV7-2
CASSSRRQGAGYEQYF
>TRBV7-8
CASSSYARPQHF
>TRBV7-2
CASSHSPGTGPYEQYF
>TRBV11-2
CASSLVFRGRWYEQYF
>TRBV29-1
CSAGTGSTGELFF
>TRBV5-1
CASSQTPGQGLHEQFF
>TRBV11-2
CASSLDGRYADTQYF
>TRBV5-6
CASSPRTGFRNTGELFF
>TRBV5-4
CASSLDVAGGYNEQFF
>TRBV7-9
CASSRGQLLDYGYTF
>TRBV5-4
CASSYKLFRETGNTIYF
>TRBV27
CASSPLTGYGLSYEQYF
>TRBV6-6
CASSYSIEPNQPQHF
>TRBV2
CASSTAGTSQETQYF
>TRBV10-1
CASRNFPKRGGAFSEQFF
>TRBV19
CAISRSSNQPQHF
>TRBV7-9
CASSVGLAVSRDTQYF
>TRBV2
CASSDGWSSYEQYF
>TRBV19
CASRSGTGAHYGYTF
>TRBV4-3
CASSQDPKVGRSGEQYF
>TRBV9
CASSVEQGFAEKLFF